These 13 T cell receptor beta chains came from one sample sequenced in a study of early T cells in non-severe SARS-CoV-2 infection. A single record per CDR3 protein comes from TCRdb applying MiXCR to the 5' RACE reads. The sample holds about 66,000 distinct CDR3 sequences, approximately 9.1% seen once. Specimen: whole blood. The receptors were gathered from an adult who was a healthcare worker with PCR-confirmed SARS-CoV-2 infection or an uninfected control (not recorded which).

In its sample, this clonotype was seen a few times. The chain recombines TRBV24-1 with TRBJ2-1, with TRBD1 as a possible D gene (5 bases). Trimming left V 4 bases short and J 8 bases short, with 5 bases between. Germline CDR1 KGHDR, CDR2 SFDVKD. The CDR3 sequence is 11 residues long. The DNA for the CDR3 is TGTGCCACCAGTGACAGGGATGAGCAGTTCTTC. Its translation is CATSDRDEQFF.

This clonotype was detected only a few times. CDR3 protein: CASSPSGQREGEQYF. CDR3 sequence (DNA): TGTGCCAGCTCACCATCCGGTCAGCGGGAAGGCGAGCAGTACTTC. J is TRBJ2-7 and V is TRBV18, with TRBD2 identical over 7 bases. There are 15 residues in the CDR3. Germline values: CDR1 KGHSH, CDR2 LQKENI. V was pared by 2 bases and J by 6 bases, with 10 bases of the junction left unmatched.

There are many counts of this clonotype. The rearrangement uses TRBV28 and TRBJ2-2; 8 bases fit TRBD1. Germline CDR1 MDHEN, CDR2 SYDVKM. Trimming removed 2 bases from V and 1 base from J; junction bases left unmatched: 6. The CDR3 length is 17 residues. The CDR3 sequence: CASSLVSGTGNTGELFF. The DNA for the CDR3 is TGTGCCAGCAGTTTAGTATCCGGGACAGGGAACACCGGGGAGCTGTTTTTT.

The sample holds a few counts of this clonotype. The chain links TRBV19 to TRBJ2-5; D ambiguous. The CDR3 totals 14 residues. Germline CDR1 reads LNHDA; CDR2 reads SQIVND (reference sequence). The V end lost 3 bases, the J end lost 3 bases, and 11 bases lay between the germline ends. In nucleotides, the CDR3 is TGTGCCAGTAGTATGCGGACGGAAGAAGAGACCCAGTACTTC. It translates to CASSMRTEEETQYF.

Here the CDR3 reads CASSPRWTGGNQPQHF. The DNA for the CDR3 is TGTGCCAGCTCACCTCGATGGACAGGGGGCAATCAGCCCCAGCATTTT. The V call is TRBV18, the J call TRBJ1-5; the match to TRBD1 covers 9 bases. The CDR3 is 16 amino acids. The germline V gene has CDR1 KGHSH and CDR2 LQKENI. V gave up 3 bases and J gave up 2 bases; unmatched junction bases: 5.

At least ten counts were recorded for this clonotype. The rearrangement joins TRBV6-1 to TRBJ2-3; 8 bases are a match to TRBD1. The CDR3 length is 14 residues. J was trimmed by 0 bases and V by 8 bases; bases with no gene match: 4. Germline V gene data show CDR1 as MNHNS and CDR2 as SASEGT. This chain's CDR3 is CASRQGLSTDTQYF. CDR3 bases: TGTGCCAGCCGACAGGGGCTTAGCACAGATACGCAGTATTTT.

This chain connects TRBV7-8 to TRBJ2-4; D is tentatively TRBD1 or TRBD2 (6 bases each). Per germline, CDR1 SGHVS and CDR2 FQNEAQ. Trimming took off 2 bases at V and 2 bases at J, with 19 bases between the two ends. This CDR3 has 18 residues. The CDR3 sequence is CASSLRGGPGVPKNIQYF. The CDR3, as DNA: TGTGCCAGCAGCTTAAGAGGGGGGCCGGGAGTTCCCAAAAACATTCAGTACTTC.

CDR3: CASSLAGGNQPQHF. The CDR3 coding sequence is TGTGCCAGCAGCTTAGCCGGGGGCAATCAGCCCCAGCATTTT. The rearrangement uses TRBV11-2 and TRBJ1-5; no reliable D call. The CDR3 length is 14 residues. V was shortened by 1 base and J by 2 bases, with 6 bases between the two germline ends. Germline V gene data show CDR1 as SGHAT and CDR2 as FQNNGV.

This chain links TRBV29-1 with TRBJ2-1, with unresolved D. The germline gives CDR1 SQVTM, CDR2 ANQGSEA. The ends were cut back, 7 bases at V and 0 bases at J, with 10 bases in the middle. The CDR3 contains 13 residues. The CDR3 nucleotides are TGCAGCGCAGGACCGAGCTCCTACAATGAGCAGTTCTTC. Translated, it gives CSAGPSSYNEQFF.

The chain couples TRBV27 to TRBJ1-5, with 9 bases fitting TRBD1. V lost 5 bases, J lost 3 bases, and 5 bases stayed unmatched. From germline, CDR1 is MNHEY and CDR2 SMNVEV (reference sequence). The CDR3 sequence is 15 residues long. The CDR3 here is CASSPGQGLNQPQHF. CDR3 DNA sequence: TGTGCCAGCAGTCCTGGACAGGGGCTCAATCAGCCCCAGCATTTT.

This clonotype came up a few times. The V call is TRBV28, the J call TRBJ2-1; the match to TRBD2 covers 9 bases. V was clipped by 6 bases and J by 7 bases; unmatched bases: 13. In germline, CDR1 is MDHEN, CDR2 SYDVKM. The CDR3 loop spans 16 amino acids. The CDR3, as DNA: TGTGCCAGCAGCCCCTCCCGCGGGCTAGCGGGAAATGAGCAGTTCTTC. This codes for CASSPSRGLAGNEQFF. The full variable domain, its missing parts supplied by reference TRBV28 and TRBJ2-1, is DVKVTQSSRYLVKRTGEKVFLECVQDMDHENMFWYRQDPGLGLRLIYFSYDVKMKEKGDIPEGYSVSREKKERFSLILESASTNQTSMYLCASSPSRGLAGNEQFFGPGTRLTVL.

CDR3 in amino acids: CASSVASGRVYNEQFF. CDR3 coding DNA: TGTGCCAGCAGCGTAGCAAGCGGGAGGGTCTACAATGAGCAGTTCTTC. The rearrangement links TRBV9 to TRBJ2-1; 10 nucleotides align to TRBD2. Germline V lookup: CDR1 SGDLS, CDR2 YYNGEE. Trimming took 0 bases from V and 3 from J; bases not matched to a gene: 3. The CDR3 is 16 amino acids.

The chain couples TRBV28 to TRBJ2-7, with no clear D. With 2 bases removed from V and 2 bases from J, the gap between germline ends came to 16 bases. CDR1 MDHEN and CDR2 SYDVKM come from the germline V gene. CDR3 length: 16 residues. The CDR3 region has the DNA TGTGCCAGCAGTTTAAGACCTGACTGGTCAACCTACGAGCAGTACTTC. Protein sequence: CASSLRPDWSTYEQYF. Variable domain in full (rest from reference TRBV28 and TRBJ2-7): DVKVTQSSRYLVKRTGEKVFLECVQDMDHENMFWYRQDPGLGLRLIYFSYDVKMKEKGDIPEGYSVSREKKERFSLILESASTNQTSMYLCASSLRPDWSTYEQYFGPGTRLTVT.